This TCR beta chain was identified in a study of shared clonotypes between healthy human individuals. Trimming removed 7 bases at V and 5 bases at J, with 19 bases between. Germline assignment: CDR1 MNHEY and CDR2 SMNVEV (reference sequence). The CDR3 has 15 residues. Evenly divided among several immunoSEQ plates was the genomic DNA of each subset. The input for sorted-subset replicate PCRs was about 0.2 ug DNA, around 27,000 T cell genomes. Per the study methods: ImmunoSEQ output lacked quality scores and full-length reads, limiting matched filtering. Produced via immunoSEQ multiplex PCR; TCRdb's table is partial and in-frame only. That table furnishes V, J and clone size, whereas the DNA furnished D and trimming. The table lists around 2,000,000 clones, 93% of them singletons. It was CD45RO-negative cells, positively selected for CCR7, that made up naive CD8 cells, with terminally differentiated effector memory CD45RA+ cells excluded. Donation came from healthy HIV-negative adults that had no recent acute infections or vaccinations.

V and J are TRBV27 and TRBJ2-3, with D possibly TRBD2 on 6 matching bases. The sequence was collected from a man aged 18 to 30 in good health. Some clones in this sample may be carry-over from other donors' samples. Sequencing was carried out using naive CD8+ T cells from PBMCs. Here the CDR3 DNA reads TGTGCCAGCACCTACTTCCAGGCGGGAATAGATACGCAGTATTTT. It encodes CASTYFQAGIDTQYF.